This T cell receptor beta chain emerged from a study of blood T cell repertoires in COVID-19. About the study: Donors in the United States, Italy and Spain gave samples during acute or convalescent COVID-19.

Germline CDR1 is GTSNPN and CDR2 is SVGIG (reference sequence). Trimming stripped 5 bases from V and 1 base from J, with 17 bases between. This CDR3 is 15 amino acids long. This clone was detected once. Repertoires were generated with immunoSEQ multiplex PCR, while TCRdb's copy carries only in-frame clones and drops some. Of under 200,000 clones in the sample, 80% to 90% were seen once. The chain carries TRBV30 and TRBJ1-1; the D gene is possibly TRBD1 (5 bases). Sequenced: peripheral blood. The TCR originated in an elderly woman with acute or convalescent COVID-19. This CDR3 reads CAWGPMGLTNTEAFF. The CDR3 nucleotides are TGTGCCTGGGGCCCCATGGGGCTTACGAACACTGAAGCTTTCTTT. Together with reference TRBV30 and TRBJ1-1, the CDR3 gives the full variable domain: SQTIHQWPATLVQPVGSPLSLECTVEGTSNPNLYWYRQAAGRGLQLLFYSVGIGQISSEVPQNLSASRPQDRQFILSSKKLLLSDSGFYLCAWGPMGLTNTEAFFGQGTRLTVV.